Reported below is one T cell receptor beta chain. This sample is part of a study of blood T cell repertoires in COVID-19. Whole-study context: The analysed material was cDNA or gDNA that came from T cells, B-cell-depleted T cells, or PBMCs.

The authors' processing: From reference gene primer amplification, estimates of nucleated cell counts were derived. Using immunoSEQ multiplex PCR, the repertoire was profiled, and TCRdb retains in-frame clones only, with some absent. V and J calls and clone size are given by that table; D and trimming were obtained from the DNA. The table records some 100,000 clones, about 90% of them present only once. Source material: peripheral blood. This clonotype originated in a human donor with active COVID-19. The donor label of this sample is uncertain.

CDR3 sequence (DNA): TGTGCCGCGTGGGGTGGAGGGGAGGGTGGCTACACCTTC. Protein product: CAAWGGGEGGYTF. This chain joins TRBV28 and TRBJ1-2; D is perhaps TRBD1 (5 bases). The CDR3 sequence is 13 residues long. From germline, CDR1 is MDHEN and CDR2 SYDVKM. Trimming shortened V by 11 bases and J by 7 bases, and 20 bases separated the two germline ends.